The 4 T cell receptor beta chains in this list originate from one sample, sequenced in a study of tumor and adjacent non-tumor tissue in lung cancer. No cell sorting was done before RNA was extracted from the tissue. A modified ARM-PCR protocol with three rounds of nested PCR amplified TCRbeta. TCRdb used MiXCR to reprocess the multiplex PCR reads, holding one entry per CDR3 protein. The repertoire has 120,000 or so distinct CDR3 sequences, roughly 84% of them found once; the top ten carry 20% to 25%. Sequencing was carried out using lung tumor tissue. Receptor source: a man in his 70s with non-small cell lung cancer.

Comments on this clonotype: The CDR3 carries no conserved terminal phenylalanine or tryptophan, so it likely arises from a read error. This CDR3 reads CASSVAWEQPQHS. DNA of the CDR3: TGTGCCAGCAGTGTAGCATGGGAGCAGCCCCAGCATTCT. The chain has TRBV2 and TRBJ1-5, with D hard to call. V was cut by 4 bases and J by 7 bases, with 11 bases left in between. The V gene's germline CDR1 is SNHLY and CDR2 FYNNEI. CDR3 size: 13 residues.

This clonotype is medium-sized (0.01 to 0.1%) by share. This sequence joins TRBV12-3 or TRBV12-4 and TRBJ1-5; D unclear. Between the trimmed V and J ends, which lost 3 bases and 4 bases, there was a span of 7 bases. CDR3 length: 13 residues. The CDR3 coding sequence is TGTGCCAGCAGTTTTCGCATAAATCAGCCCCAGCATTTT. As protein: CASSFRINQPQHF.

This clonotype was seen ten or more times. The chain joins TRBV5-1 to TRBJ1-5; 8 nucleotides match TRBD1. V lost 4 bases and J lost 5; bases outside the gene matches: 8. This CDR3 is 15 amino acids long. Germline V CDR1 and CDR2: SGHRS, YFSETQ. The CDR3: CASSLGQGTDQPQHF. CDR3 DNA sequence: TGCGCCAGCAGCCTAGGACAGGGCACCGATCAGCCCCAGCATTTT.

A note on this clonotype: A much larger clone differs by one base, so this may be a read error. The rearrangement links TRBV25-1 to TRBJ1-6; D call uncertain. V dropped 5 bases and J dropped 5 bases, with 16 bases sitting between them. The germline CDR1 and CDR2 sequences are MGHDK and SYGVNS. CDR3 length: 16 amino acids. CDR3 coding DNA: TGTGCCAGCAGTTCACGTCGAACTAGAGATAATTCACCCCTCCACTTT. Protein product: CASSSRRTRDNSPLHF. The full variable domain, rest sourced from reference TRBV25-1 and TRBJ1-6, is EADIYQTPRYLVIGTGKKITLECSQTMGHDKMYWYQQDPGMELHLIHYSYGVNSTEKGDLSSESTVSRIRTEHFPLTLESARPSHTSQYLCASSSRRTRDNSPLHFGNGTRLTVT.